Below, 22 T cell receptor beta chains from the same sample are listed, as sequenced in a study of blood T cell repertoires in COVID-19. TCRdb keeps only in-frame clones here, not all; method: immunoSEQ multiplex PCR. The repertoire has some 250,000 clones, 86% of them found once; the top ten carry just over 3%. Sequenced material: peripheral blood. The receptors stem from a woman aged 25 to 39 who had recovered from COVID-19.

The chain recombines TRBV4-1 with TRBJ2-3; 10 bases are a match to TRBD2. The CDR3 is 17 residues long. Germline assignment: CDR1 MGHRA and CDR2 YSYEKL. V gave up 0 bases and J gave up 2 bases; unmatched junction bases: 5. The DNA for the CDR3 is TGCGCCAGCAGCCAAGATTCAACTAGCGGGGCCACAGATACGCAGTATTTT. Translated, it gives CASSQDSTSGATDTQYF.

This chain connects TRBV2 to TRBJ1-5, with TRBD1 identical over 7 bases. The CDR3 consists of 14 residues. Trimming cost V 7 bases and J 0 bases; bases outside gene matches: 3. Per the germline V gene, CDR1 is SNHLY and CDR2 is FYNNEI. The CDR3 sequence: CASKGQTSNQPQHF. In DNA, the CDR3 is TGTGCCAGCAAGGGACAGACTAGCAATCAGCCCCAGCATTTT.

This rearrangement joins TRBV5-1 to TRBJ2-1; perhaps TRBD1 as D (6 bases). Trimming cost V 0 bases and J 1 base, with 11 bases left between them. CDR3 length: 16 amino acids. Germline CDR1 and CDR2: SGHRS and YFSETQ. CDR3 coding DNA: TGCGCCAGCAGCTTGGGACAGGCCCCATCCTACAATGAGCAGTTCTTC. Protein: CASSLGQAPSYNEQFF.

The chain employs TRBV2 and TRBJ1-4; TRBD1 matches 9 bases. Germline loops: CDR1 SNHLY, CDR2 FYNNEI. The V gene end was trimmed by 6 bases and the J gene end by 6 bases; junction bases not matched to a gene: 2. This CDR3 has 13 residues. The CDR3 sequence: CASSRDRDEKLFF. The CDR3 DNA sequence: TGTGCCAGCAGCCGGGACAGGGATGAAAAACTGTTTTTT.

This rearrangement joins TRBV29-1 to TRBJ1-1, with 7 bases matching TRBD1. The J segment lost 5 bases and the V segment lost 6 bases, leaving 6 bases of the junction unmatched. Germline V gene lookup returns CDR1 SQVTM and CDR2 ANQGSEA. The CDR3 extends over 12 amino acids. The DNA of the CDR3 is TGCAGCGTAGGGGGCTTAGTGACTGAAGCTTTCTTT. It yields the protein CSVGGLVTEAFF.

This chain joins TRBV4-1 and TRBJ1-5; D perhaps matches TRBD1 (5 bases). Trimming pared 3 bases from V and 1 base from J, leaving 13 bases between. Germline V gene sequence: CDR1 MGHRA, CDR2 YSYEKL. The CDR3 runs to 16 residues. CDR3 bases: TGCGCCAGCAGCCATATGGCAGGGCCAAGCAATCAGCCCCAGCATTTT. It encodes CASSHMAGPSNQPQHF.

The CDR3 reads CASSLRTGGYEQYF. The CDR3 coding sequence is TGTGCCAGCAGCCTCCGGACAGGCGGCTACGAGCAGTACTTC. The rearrangement uses TRBV3-1 (or the pseudogene TRBV3-2) and TRBJ2-7; TRBD1 matches 7 bases. The CDR3 runs 14 residues. CDR1 is LGHDT and CDR2 is YNNKEL in the germline V gene (reference sequence). V shed 4 bases and J 3 bases; nucleotides not matched to a gene: 6.

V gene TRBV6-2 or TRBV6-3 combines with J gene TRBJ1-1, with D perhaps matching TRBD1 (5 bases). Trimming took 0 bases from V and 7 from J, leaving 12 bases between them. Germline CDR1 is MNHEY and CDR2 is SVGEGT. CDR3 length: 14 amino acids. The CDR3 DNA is TGTGCCAGCAGTTACTCGGCCCAGGGTCTTGAAGCTTTCTTT. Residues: CASSYSAQGLEAFF.

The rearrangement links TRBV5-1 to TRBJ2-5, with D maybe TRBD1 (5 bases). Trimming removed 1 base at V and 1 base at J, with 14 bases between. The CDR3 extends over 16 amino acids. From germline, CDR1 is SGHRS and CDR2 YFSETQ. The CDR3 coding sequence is TGCGCCAGCAGCTTGCAAGGACAAAGGCCCCAAGAGACCCAGTACTTC. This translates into CASSLQGQRPQETQYF.

The chain's CDR3 is CASSQEGPREQYF. The CDR3 DNA reads TGTGCCAGCAGCCAAGAGGGCCCTCGCGAGCAGTACTTC. J is TRBJ2-7 and V is TRBV3-1 (or the pseudogene TRBV3-2); D remains unclear. The ends were cut back, 0 bases at V and 6 bases at J, with 9 bases in the middle. This CDR3 comprises 13 residues. CDR1 and CDR2 (germline): LGHDT, YNNKEL (reference sequence).

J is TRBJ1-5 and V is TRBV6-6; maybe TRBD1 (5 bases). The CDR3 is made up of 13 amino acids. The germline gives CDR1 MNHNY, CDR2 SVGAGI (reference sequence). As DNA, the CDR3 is TGTGCTTCGGGGGAATATAGCAATCAGCCCCAGCATTTT. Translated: CASGEYSNQPQHF.

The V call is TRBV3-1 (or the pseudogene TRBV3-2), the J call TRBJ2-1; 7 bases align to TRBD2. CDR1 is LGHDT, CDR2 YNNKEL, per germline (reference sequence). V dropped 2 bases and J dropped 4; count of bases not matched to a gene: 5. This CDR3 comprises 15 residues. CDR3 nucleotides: TGTGCCAGCAGCCAAACAGGACTAGAGTACAATGAGCAGTTCTTC. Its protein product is CASSQTGLEYNEQFF.

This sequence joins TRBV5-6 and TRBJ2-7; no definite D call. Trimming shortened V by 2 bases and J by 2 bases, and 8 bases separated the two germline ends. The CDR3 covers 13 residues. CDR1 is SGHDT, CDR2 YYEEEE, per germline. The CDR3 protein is CASSFRVAYEQYF. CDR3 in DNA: TGTGCCAGCAGCTTTCGGGTTGCCTACGAGCAGTACTTC.

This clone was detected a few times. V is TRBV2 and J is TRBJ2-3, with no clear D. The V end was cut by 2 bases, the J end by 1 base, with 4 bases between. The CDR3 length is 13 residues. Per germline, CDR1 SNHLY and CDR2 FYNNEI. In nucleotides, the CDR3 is TGTGCCAGCAGTGAACTCCGCACAGATACGCAGTATTTT. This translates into CASSELRTDTQYF.

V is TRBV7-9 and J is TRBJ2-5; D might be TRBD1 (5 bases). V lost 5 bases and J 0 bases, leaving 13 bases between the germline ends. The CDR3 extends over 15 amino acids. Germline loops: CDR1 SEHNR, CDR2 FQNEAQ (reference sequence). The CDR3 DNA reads TGTGCCAGCAGCACCACTGGGGCTCACCAAGAGACCCAGTACTTC. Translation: CASSTTGAHQETQYF.

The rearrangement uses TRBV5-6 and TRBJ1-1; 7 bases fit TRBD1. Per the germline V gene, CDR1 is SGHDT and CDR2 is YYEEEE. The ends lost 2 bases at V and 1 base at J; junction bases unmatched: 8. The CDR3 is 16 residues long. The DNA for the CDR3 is TGTGCCAGCAGCTTACGACAGGGAAGGGGGAACACTGAAGCTTTCTTT. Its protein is CASSLRQGRGNTEAFF.

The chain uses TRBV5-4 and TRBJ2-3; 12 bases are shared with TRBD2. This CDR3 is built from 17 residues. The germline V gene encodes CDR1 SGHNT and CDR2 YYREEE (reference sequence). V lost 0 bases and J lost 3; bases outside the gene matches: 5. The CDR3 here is CASSLGASGGATDTQYF. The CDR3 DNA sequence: TGTGCCAGCAGCTTGGGGGCTAGCGGGGGGGCAACAGATACGCAGTATTTT.

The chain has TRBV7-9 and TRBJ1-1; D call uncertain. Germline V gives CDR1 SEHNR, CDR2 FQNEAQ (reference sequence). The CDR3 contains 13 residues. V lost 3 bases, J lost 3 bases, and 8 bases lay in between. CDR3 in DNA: TGTGCCAGCAGCTTGTTTGCAGACACTGAAGCTTTCTTT. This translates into CASSLFADTEAFF.

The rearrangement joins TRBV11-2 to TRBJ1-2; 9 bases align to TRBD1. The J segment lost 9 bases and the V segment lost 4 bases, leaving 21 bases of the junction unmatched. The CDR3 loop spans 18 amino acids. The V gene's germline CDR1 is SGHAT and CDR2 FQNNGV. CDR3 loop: CASSSIRGQGKSRASYTF. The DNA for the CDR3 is TGTGCCAGCAGCTCCATACGGGGACAGGGCAAAAGTAGGGCAAGCTACACCTTC.

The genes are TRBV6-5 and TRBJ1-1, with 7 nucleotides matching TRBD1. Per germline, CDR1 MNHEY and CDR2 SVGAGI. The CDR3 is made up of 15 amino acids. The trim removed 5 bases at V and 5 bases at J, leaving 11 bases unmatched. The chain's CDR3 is CASSPYTGVQTEAFF. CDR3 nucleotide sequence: TGTGCCAGCAGTCCTTATACAGGGGTTCAAACTGAAGCTTTCTTT.

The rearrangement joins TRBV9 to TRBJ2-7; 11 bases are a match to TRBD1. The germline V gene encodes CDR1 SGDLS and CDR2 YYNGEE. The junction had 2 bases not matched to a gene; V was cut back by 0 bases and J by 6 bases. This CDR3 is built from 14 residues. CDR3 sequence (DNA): TGTGCCAGCAGCGTAGCGGGGACAGGGGGCGAGCAGTACTTC. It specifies CASSVAGTGGEQYF.

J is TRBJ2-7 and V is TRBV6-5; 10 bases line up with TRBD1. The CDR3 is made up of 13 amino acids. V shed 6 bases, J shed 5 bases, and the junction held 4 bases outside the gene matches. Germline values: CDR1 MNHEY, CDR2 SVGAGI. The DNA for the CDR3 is TGTGCCAGCAGGGGACAGGGGAGGGACGAGCAGTACTTC. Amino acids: CASRGQGRDEQYF.